Listed here are 4 T cell receptor beta chains from one sample, sequenced in a study of post-analysis software for immune sequencing data (dated by TCRdb to the mid-2010s). Preparation of the library involved PCR. Data came from an Illumina HiSeq 2500. Unique molecular identifiers were incorporated into TCR beta cDNA libraries to reduce PCR and sequencing biases. TCRdb handled the public reads itself, with Q25 trimming in fastp and clone calling in MiXCR, and kept productive beta chains. Rows with a matching CDR3 protein are joined into one entry that keeps the most common DNA and genes. Here the sample has more than 350,000 distinct CDR3 sequences; less than 40% occur a single time. Approximately 7.6% of the sample lies in the top ten. Here is what the overall study found, with its caveats: Several TRBV segments, including TRBV5-6, TRBV5-1 and TRBV20-1, were significantly more frequent in patients than controls.

What these receptors recognize is not known. The sequencing sample was made of blood. The origin of the receptors is a girl aged 2 to 10 with multiple sclerosis.

This sequence joins TRBV6-5 and TRBJ1-2, with D perhaps TRBD1 (6 bases). Trimming cost V 6 bases and J 0 bases, with 14 bases left between them. The CDR3 loop spans 15 amino acids. The V gene's germline CDR1 is MNHEY and CDR2 SVGAGI. This CDR3 reads CASSPTGRTNYGYTF. In DNA form, the CDR3 reads TGTGCCAGCAGCCCCACAGGGCGTACTAACTATGGCTACACCTTC.

This clonotype has a handful of counts. This chain joins TRBV20-1 and TRBJ1-2; D uncertain. The V and J ends lost 3 bases and 6 bases respectively, with 5 bases between them. CDR1 DFQATT and CDR2 SNEGSKA come from the germline V gene (reference sequence). CDR3 length: 10 residues. The CDR3 here is CSASHDGYTF. DNA for the CDR3: TGCAGTGCTAGTCATGATGGCTACACCTTC.

CDR3 bases: TGTGCCAGCAGTTCACAAGCGAGAAGCACAGATACGCAGTATTTT. Translating gives CASSSQARSTDTQYF. The chain combines TRBV27 with TRBJ2-3, with D hard to call. The germline V gene encodes CDR1 MNHEY and CDR2 SMNVEV (reference sequence). V was shortened by 4 bases and J by 0 bases, with 11 bases between the two germline ends. The CDR3 is 15 residues long.

J is TRBJ2-3 and V is TRBV10-3, with D unclear. In germline, CDR1 is ENHRY, CDR2 SYGVKD. The CDR3 length is 13 residues. Trimming left V 10 bases short and J 6 bases short, with 17 bases between. CDR3 nucleotide sequence: TGTGCCACCACGGTACCACATGCCGATACGCAGTATTTT. Translating gives CATTVPHADTQYF.